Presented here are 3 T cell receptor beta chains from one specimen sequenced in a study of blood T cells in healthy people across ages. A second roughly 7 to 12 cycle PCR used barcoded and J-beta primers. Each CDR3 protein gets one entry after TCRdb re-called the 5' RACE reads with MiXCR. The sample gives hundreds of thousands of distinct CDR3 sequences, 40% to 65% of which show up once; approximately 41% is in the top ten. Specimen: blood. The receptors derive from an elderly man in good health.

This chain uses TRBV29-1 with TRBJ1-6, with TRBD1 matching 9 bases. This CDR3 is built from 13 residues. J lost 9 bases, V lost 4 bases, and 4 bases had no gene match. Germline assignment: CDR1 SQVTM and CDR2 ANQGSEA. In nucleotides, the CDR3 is TGCAGCGTTGGACAGGGGGGGAGTTCACCCCTCCACTTT. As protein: CSVGQGGSSPLHF. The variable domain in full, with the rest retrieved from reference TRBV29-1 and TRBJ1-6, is SAVISQKPSRDICQRGTSLTIQCQVDSQVTMMFWYRQQPGQSLTLIATANQGSEATYESGFVIDKFPISRPNLTFSTLTVSNMSPEDSSIYLCSVGQGGSSPLHFGNGTRLTVT.

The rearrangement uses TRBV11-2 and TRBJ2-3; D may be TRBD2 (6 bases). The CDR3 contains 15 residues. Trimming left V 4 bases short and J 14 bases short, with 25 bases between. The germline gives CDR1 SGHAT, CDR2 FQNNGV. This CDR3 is CASSSQRGRNRYAYF. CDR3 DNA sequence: TGTGCCAGCAGCTCCCAACGGGGGAGGAACAGATACGCGTATTTT.

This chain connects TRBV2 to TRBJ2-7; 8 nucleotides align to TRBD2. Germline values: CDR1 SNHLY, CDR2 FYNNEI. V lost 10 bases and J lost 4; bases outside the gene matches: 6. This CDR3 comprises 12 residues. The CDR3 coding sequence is TGTGCCACGAGGCGGGAGGTGTACGAGCAGTACTTC. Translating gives CATRREVYEQYF. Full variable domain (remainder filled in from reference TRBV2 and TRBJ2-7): EPEVTQTPSHQVTQMGQEVILRCVPISNHLYFYWYRQILGQKVEFLVSFYNNEISEKSEIFDDQFSVERPDGSNFTLKIRSTKLEDSAMYFCATRREVYEQYFGPGTRLTVT.